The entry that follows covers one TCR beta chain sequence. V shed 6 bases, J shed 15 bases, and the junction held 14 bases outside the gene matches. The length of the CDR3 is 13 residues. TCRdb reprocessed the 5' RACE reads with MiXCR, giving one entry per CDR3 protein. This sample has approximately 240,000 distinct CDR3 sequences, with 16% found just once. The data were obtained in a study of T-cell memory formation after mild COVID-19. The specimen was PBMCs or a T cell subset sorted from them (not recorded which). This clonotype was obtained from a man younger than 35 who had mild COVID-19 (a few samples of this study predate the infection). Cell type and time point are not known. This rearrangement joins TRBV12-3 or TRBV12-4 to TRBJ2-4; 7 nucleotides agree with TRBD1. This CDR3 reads CASSSAWTGPRYF. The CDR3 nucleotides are TGTGCCAGCAGCAGCGCATGGACAGGCCCACGGTACTTC.